This TCR beta chain was profiled in a study of blood T cell repertoires in COVID-19. The wider study: Samples came from the United States, Italy and Spain, spanning acute and convalescent COVID-19. T cells, B-cell-depleted T cells, or PBMCs provided the cDNA or gDNA that served as material.

Regarding this clone: Other DNA sequences in the sample encode the same CDR3.

Original analysis: Estimation of nucleated cell counts was performed using reference gene primer amplification. Data came from immunoSEQ multiplex PCR; TCRdb stores just in-frame clones and leaves some out. The V and J calls and clone size come from that table; D and trimming were worked out from the DNA. The sample lists about 230,000 clones; around 80% were seen once. V gave up 2 bases and J gave up 1 base, with 10 bases separating them. The germline CDR1 and CDR2 sequences are SGHRS and YFSETQ. The CDR3 covers 15 residues. The sample was peripheral blood. The clonotype comes from a woman between 40 and 50 years old who had recovered from COVID-19. The chain employs TRBV5-1 and TRBJ2-1; D is possibly TRBD1 (6 bases). This chain's CDR3 is CASSLQDSSYNEQFF. CDR3 bases: TGCGCCAGCAGCTTACAGGACAGTTCCTACAATGAGCAGTTCTTC.